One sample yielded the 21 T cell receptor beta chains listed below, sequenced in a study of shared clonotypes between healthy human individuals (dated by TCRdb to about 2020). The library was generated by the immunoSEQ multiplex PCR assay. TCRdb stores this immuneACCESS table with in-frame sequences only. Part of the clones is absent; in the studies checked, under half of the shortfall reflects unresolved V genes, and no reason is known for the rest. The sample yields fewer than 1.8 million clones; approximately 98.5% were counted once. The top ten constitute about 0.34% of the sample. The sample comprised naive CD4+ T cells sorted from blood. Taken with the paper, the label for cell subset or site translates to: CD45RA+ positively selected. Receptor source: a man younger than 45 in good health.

The CDR3 nucleotides are TGTGCCAGCAGCTTAGTGGGGCAGAGGACTGGAAACACCATATATTTT. Translating gives CASSLVGQRTGNTIYF. The chain joins TRBV7-2 to TRBJ1-3, with D tentatively TRBD1 (5 bases). Germline V CDR1 and CDR2: SGHTA, FQGNSA. V was shortened by 1 base and J by 2 bases, with 12 bases between the two germline ends. This CDR3 region has 16 residues.

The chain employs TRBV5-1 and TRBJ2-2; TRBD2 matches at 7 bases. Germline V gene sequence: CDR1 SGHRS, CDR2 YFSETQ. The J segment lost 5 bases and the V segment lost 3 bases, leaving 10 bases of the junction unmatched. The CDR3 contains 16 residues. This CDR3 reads CASSSRLALLTGELFF. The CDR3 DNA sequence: TGCGCCAGCAGCTCTAGACTAGCCCTATTGACCGGGGAGCTGTTTTTT. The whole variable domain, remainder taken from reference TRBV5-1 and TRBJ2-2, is KAGVTQTPRYLIKTRGQQVTLSCSPISGHRSVSWYQQTPGQGLQFLFEYFSETQRNKGNFPGRFSGRQFSNSRSEMNVSTLELGDSALYLCASSSRLALLTGELFFGEGSRLTVL.

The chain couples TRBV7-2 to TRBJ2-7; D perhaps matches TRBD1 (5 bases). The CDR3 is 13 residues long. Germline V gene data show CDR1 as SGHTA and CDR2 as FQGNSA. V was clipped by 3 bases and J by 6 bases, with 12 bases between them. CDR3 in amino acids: CASSFRGFGEQYF. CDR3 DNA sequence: TGTGCCAGCAGCTTTAGGGGTTTCGGCGAGCAGTACTTC.

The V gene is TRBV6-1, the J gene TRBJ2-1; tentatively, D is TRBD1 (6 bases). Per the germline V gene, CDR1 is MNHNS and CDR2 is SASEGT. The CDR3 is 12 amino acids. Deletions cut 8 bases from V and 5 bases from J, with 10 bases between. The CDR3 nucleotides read TGTGCCAGCGTGAGGGGGAACAATGAGCAGTTCTTC. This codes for CASVRGNNEQFF.

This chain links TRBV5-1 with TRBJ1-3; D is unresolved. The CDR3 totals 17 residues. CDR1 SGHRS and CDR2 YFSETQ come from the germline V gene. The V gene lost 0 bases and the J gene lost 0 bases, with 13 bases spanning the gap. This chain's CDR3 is CASSLVYPSSSGNTIYF. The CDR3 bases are TGCGCCAGCAGCTTGGTTTATCCTTCCAGCTCTGGAAACACCATATATTTT.

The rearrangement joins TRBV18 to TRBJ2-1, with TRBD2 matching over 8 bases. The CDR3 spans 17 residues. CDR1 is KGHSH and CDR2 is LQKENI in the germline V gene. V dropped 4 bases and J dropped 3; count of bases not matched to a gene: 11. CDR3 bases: TGTGCCAGCTCACTGCGATCGGGACTAGATAACTACAATGAGCAGTTCTTC. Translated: CASSLRSGLDNYNEQFF.

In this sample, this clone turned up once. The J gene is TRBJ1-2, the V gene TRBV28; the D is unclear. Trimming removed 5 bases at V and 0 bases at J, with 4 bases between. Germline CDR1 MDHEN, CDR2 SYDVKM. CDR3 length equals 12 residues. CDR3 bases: TGTGCCAGCAGTGCAGCTAACTATGGCTACACCTTC. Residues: CASSAANYGYTF.

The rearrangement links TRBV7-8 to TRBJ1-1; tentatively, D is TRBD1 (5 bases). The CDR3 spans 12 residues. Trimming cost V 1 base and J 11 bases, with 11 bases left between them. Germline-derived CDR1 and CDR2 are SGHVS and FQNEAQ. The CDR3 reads CASSLGGTAAFF. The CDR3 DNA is TGTGCCAGCAGCTTAGGAGGGACCGCTGCTTTCTTT.

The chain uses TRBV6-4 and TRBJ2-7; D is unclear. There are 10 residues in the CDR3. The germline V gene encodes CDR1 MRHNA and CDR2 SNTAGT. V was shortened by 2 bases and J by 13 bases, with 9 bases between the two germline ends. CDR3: CASSDPTTYF. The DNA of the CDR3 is TGTGCCAGCAGTGACCCTACCACCTACTTC.

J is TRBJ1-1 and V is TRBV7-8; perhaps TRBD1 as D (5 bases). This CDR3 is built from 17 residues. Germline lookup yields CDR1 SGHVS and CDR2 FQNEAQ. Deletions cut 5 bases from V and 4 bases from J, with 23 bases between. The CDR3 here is CASSTQSIGGKGTEAFF. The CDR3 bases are TGTGCCAGCAGCACCCAATCCATCGGGGGTAAGGGCACTGAAGCTTTCTTT.

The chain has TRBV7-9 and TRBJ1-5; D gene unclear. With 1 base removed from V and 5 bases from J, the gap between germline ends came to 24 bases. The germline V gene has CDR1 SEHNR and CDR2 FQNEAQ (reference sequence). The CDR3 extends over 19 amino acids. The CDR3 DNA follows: TGTGCCAGCAGCTTAGTACATGGCGGTGGCAAGCTAGGGCATCAGCCCCAGCATTTT. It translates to CASSLVHGGGKLGHQPQHF. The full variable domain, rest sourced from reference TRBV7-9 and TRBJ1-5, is DTGVSQNPRHKITKRGQNVTFRCDPISEHNRLYWYRQTLGQGPEFLTYFQNEAQLEKSRLLSDRFSAERPKGSFSTLEIQRTEQGDSAMYLCASSLVHGGGKLGHQPQHFGDGTRLSIL.

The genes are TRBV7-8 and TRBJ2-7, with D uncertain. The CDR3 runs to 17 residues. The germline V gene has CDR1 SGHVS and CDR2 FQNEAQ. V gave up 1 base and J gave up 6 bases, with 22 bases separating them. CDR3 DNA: TGTGCCAGCAGCTTAGATATTGCCACCGTTAGGGCCGGCGAGCAGTACTTC. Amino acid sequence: CASSLDIATVRAGEQYF.

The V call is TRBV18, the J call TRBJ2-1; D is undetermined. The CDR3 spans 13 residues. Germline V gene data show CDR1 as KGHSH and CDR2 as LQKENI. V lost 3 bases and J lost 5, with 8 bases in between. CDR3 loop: CASSPIVDNEQFF. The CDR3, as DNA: TGTGCCAGCTCACCCATTGTTGACAATGAGCAGTTCTTC. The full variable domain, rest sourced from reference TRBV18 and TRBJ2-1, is NAGVMQNPRHLVRRRGQEARLRCSPMKGHSHVYWYRQLPEEGLKFMVYLQKENIIDESGMPKERFSAEFPKEGPSILRIQQVVRGDSAAYFCASSPIVDNEQFFGPGTRLTVL.

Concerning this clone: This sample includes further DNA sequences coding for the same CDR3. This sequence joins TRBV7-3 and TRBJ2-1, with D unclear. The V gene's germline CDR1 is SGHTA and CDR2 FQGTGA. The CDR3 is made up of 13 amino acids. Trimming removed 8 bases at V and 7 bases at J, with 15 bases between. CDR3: CASSPNLGNEQFF. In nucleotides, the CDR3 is TGTGCCAGCTCCCCTAACCTCGGAAATGAGCAGTTCTTC. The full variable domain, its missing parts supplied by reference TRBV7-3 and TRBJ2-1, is GAGVSQTPSNKVTEKGKYVELRCDPISGHTALYWYRQSLGQGPEFLIYFQGTGAADDSGLPNDRFFAVRPEGSVSTLKIQRTERGDSAVYLCASSPNLGNEQFFGPGTRLTVL.

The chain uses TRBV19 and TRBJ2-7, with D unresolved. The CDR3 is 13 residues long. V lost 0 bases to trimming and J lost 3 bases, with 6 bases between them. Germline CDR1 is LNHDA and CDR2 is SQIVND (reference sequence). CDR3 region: CASSIDGRYEQYF. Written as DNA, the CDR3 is TGTGCCAGTAGTATAGATGGACGCTACGAGCAGTACTTC.

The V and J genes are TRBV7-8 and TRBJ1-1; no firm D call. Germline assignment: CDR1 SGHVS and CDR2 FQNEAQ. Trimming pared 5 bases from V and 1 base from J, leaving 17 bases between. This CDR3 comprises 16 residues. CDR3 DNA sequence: TGTGCCAGCAGCCGTGGACGCCCCTCAGGGAACACTGAAGCTTTCTTT. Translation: CASSRGRPSGNTEAFF.

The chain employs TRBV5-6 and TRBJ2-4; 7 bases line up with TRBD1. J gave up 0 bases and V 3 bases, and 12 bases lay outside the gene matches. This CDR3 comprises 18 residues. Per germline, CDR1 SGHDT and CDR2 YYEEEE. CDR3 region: CASSSLRDRTLAKNIQYF. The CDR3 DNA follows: TGTGCCAGCAGCTCGTTAAGGGACAGAACCCTAGCCAAAAACATTCAGTACTTC.

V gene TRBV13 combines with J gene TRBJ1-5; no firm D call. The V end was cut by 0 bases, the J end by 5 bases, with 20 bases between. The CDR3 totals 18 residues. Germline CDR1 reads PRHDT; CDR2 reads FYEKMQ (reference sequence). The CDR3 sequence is CASSLGFRGSAFDQPQHF. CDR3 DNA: TGTGCCAGCAGCTTAGGCTTTCGAGGGAGCGCGTTCGATCAGCCCCAGCATTTT.

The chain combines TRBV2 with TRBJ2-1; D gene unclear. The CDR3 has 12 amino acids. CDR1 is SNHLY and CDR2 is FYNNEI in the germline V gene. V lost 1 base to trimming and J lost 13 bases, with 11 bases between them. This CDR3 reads CASSEEQVPQFF. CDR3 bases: TGTGCCAGCAGTGAAGAGCAGGTGCCCCAGTTCTTC.

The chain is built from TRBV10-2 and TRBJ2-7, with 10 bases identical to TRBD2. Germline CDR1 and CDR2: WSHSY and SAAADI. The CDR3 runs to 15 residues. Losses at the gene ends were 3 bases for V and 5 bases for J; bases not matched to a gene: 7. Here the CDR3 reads CASSEHSGRPNEQYF. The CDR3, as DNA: TGCGCCAGCAGTGAACATAGCGGGAGGCCAAACGAGCAGTACTTC.

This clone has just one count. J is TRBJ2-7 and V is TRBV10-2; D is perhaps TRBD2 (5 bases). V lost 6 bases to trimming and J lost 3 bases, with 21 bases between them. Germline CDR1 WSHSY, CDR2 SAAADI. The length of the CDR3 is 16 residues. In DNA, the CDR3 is TGCGCCAGCAGCGGGCTAGCCCGACTTCACCTCTACGAGCAGTACTTC. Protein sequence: CASSGLARLHLYEQYF.